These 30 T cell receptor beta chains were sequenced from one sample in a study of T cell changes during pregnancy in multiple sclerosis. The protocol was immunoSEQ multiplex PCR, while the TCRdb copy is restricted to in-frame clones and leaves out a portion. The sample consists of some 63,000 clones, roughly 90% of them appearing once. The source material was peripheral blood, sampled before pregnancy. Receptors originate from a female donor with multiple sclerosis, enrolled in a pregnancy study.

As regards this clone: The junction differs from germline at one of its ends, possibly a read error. The CDR3 protein is CAITEPTRRPYEQYF. The CDR3 coding sequence is TGTGCCATCACTGAGCCGACACGGCGTCCCTACGAGCAGTACTTC. The chain is built from TRBV10-3 and TRBJ2-7, with unresolved D. CDR3 size: 15 residues. Germline assignment: CDR1 ENHRY and CDR2 SYGVKD.

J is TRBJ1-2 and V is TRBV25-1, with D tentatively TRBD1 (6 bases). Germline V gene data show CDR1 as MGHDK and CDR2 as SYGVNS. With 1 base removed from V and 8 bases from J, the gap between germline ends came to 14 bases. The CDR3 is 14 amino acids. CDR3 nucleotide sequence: TGTGCCAGCAGTGAATTTCGGGGGGCGAGCGGCTACACCTTC. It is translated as CASSEFRGASGYTF.

CDR3 coding DNA: TGTGCCAGTATGCAACAGCTGAACACTGAAGCTTTCTTT. The encoded protein is CASMQQLNTEAFF. V and J are TRBV19 and TRBJ1-1, with D unresolved. From germline, CDR1 is LNHDA and CDR2 SQIVND (reference sequence). Trimming removed 7 bases at V and 0 bases at J, with 9 bases between. The CDR3 sequence is 13 residues long.

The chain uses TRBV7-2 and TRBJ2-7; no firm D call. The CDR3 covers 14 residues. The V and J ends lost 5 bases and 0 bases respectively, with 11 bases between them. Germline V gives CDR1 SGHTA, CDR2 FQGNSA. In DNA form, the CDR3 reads TGTGCCAGCAGCCTTGGCACAGACTCCTACGAGCAGTACTTC. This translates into CASSLGTDSYEQYF.

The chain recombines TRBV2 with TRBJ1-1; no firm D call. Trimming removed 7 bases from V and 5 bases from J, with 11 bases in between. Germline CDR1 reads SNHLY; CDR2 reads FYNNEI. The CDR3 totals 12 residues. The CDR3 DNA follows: TGTGCCAGCAATCCTCGGGGTACTGAAGCTTTCTTT. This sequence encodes CASNPRGTEAFF.

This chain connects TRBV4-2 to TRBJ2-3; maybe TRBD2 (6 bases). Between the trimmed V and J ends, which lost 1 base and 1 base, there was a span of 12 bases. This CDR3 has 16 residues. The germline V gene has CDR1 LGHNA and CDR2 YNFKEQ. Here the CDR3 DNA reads TGTGCCAGCAGCCAAGGTCTCGGAGGGGGCACAGATACGCAGTATTTT. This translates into CASSQGLGGGTDTQYF.

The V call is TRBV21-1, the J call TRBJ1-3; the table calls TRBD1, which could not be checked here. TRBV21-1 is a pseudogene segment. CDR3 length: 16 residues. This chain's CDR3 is CASSKDRTGTGNTIYF. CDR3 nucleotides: TGTGCCAGCAGCAAGGACCGGACAGGGACCGGAAACACCATATATTTT.

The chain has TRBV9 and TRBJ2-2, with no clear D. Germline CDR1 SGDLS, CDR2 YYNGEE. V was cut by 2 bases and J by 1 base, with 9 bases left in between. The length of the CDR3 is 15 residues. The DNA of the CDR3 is TGTGCCAGCAGCGTGCTATCCCGGAACACCGGGGAGCTGTTTTTT. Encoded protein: CASSVLSRNTGELFF.

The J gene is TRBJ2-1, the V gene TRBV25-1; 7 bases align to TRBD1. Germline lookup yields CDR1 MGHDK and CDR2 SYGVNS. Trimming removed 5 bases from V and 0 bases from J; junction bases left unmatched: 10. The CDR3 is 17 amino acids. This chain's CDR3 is CASSSRTGLSSYNEQFF. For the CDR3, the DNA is TGTGCCAGCAGTTCCCGGACAGGCCTAAGCTCCTACAATGAGCAGTTCTTC.

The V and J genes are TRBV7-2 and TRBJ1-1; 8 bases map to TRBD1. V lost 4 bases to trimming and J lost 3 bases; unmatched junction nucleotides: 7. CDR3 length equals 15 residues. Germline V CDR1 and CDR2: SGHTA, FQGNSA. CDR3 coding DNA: TGTGCCAGCAGCTCAACAGGGGGTAGGCACACTGAAGCTTTCTTT. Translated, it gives CASSSTGGRHTEAFF.

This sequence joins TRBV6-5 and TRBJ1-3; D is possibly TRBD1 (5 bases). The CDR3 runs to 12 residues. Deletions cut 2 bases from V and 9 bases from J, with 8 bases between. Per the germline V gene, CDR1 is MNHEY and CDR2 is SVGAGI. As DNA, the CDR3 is TGTGCCAGCAGTTACAGGGGTGGCACCATATATTTT. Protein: CASSYRGGTIYF.

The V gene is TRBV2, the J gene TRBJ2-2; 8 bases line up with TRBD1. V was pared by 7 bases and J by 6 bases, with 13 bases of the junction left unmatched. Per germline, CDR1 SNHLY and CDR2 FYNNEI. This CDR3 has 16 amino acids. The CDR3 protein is CASTRQGPTVSGELFF. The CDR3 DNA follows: TGTGCCAGCACTAGACAGGGGCCTACAGTTTCCGGGGAGCTGTTTTTT.

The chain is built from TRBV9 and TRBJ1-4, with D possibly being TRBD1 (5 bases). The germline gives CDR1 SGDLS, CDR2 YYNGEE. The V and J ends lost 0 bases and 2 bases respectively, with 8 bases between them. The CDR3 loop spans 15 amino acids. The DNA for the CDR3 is TGTGCCAGCAGCGTAGCTGGGGCCACTAATGAAAAACTGTTTTTT. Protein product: CASSVAGATNEKLFF.

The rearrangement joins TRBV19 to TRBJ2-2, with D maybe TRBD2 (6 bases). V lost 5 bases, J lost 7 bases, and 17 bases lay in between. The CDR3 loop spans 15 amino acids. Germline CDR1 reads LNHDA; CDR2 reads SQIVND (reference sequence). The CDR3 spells CASSHWREGNGELFF. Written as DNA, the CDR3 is TGTGCCAGTAGTCATTGGAGGGAAGGGAACGGGGAGCTGTTTTTT.

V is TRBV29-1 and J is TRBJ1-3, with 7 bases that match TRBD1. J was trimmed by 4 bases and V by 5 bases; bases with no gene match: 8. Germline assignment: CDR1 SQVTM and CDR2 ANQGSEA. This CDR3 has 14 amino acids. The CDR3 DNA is TGCAGCGTTCGACAGGGTCCGGGAGGAAACACCATATATTTT. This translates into CSVRQGPGGNTIYF.

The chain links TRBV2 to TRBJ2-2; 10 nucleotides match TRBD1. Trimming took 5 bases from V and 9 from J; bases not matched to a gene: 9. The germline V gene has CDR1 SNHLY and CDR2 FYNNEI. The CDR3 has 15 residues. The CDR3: CASSRDRGREWELFF. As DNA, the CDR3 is TGTGCCAGCAGTCGAGACAGGGGGCGGGAGTGGGAGCTGTTTTTT. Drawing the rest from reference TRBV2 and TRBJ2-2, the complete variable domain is EPEVTQTPSHQVTQMGQEVILRCVPISNHLYFYWYRQILGQKVEFLVSFYNNEISEKSEIFDDQFSVERPDGSNFTLKIRSTKLEDSAMYFCASSRDRGREWELFFGEGSRLTVL.

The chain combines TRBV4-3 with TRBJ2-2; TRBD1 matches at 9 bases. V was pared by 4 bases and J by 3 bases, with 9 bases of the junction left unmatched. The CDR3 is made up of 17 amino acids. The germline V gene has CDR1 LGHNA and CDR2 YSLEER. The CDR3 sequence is CASSLQRDRDDTGELFF. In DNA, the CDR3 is TGCGCCAGCAGCCTTCAACGGGACAGGGACGACACCGGGGAGCTGTTTTTT.

This CDR3 reads CASSEGGDRGSYEQYF. Here the CDR3 DNA reads TGTGCCAGCAGTGAAGGAGGGGACAGGGGCTCCTACGAGCAGTACTTC. The rearrangement joins TRBV2 to TRBJ2-7, with 10 positions matching TRBD1. V shed 1 base and J 0 bases; nucleotides not matched to a gene: 3. CDR1 and CDR2 (germline): SNHLY, FYNNEI. The CDR3 contains 16 residues. Together with reference TRBV2 and TRBJ2-7, the CDR3 gives the full variable domain: EPEVTQTPSHQVTQMGQEVILRCVPISNHLYFYWYRQILGQKVEFLVSFYNNEISEKSEIFDDQFSVERPDGSNFTLKIRSTKLEDSAMYFCASSEGGDRGSYEQYFGPGTRLTVT.

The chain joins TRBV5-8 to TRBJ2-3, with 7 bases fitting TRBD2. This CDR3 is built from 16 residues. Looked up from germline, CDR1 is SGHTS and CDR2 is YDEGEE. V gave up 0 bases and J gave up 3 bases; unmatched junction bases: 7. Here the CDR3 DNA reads TGTGCCAGCAGCTTGGCCGGGCGGGGGAGGACAGATACGCAGTATTTT. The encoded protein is CASSLAGRGRTDTQYF.

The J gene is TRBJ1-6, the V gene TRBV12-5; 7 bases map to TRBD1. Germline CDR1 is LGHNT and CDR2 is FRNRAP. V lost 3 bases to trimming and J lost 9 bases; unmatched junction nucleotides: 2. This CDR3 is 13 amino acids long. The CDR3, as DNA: TGTGCTAGTGGTTTACAGGGGTCTTCACCCCTCCACTTT. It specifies CASGLQGSSPLHF.

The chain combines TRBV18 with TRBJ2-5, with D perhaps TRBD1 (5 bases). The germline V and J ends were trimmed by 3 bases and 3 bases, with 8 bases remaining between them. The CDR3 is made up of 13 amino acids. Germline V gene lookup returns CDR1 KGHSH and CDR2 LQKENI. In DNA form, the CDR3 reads TGTGCCAGCTCACCCGACAGCGAAGAGACCCAGTACTTC. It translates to CASSPDSEETQYF.

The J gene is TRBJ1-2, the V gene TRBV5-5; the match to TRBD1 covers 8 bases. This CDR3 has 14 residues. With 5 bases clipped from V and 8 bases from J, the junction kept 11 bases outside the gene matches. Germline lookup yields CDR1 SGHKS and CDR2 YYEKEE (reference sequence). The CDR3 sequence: CASSLTGTGGGYTF. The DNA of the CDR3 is TGTGCCAGCAGTCTGACAGGGACAGGCGGAGGCTACACCTTC.

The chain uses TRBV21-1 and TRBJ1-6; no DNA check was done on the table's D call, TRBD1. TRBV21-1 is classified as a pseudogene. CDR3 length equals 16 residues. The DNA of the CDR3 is TGTGCCAGCCCCGACAGGGGTAGCTCCTATAATTCACCCCTCCACTTT. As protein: CASPDRGSSYNSPLHF.

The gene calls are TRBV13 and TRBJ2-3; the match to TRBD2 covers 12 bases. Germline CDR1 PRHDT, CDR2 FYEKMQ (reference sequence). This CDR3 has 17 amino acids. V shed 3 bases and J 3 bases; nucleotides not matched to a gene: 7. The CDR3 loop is CASSFPSGGASTDTQYF. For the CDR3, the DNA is TGTGCCAGCAGCTTCCCTAGCGGGGGGGCATCGACAGATACGCAGTATTTT. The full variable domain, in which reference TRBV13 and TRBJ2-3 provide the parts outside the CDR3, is AAGVIQSPRHLIKEKRETATLKCYPIPRHDTVYWYQQGPGQDPQFLISFYEKMQSDKGSIPDRFSAQQFSDYHSELNMSSLELGDSALYFCASSFPSGGASTDTQYFGPGTRLTVL.

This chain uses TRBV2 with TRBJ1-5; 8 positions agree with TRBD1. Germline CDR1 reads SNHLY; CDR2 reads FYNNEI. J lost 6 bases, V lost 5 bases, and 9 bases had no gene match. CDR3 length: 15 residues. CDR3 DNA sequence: TGTGCCAGCAGTATTATTGGACAGGGTGGTCAGCCCCAGCATTTT. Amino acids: CASSIIGQGGQPQHF.

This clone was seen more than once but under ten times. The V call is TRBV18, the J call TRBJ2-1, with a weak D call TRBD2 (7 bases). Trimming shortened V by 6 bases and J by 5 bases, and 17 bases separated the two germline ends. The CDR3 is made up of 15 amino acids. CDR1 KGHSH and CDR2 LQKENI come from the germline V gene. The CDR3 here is CASSLYWGGDNEQFF. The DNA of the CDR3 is TGTGCCAGCTCCCTCTACTGGGGGGGCGACAATGAGCAGTTCTTC.

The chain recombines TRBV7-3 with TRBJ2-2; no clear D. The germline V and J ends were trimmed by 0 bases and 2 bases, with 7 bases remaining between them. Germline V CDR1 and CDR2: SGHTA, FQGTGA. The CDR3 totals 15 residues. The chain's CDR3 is CASSLTPSNTGELFF. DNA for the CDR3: TGTGCCAGCAGCTTAACTCCCAGTAACACCGGGGAGCTGTTTTTT.

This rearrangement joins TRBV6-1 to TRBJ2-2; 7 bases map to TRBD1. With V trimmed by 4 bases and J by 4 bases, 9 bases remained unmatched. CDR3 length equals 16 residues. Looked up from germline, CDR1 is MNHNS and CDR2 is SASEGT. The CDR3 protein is CASSVHGTDFTGELFF. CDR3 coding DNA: TGTGCCAGCAGTGTTCACGGGACAGACTTCACCGGGGAGCTGTTTTTT.

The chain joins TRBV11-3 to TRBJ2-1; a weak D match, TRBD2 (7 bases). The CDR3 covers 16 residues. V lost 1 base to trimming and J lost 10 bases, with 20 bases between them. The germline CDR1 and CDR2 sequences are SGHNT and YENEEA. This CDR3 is CASSLVGLGGAEEQFF. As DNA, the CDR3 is TGTGCCAGCAGCTTAGTGGGTCTAGGGGGGGCTGAGGAGCAGTTCTTC.

This chain's CDR3 is CASSQDEGYDIEAFF. The DNA of the CDR3 is TGCGCCAGCAGCCAAGATGAGGGTTACGACATTGAAGCTTTCTTT. This chain uses TRBV4-1 with TRBJ1-1; no clear D gene. CDR1 and CDR2 from the germline V gene are MGHRA and YSYEKL. The CDR3 is 15 amino acids. Trimming shortened V by 0 bases and J by 7 bases, and 15 bases separated the two germline ends.